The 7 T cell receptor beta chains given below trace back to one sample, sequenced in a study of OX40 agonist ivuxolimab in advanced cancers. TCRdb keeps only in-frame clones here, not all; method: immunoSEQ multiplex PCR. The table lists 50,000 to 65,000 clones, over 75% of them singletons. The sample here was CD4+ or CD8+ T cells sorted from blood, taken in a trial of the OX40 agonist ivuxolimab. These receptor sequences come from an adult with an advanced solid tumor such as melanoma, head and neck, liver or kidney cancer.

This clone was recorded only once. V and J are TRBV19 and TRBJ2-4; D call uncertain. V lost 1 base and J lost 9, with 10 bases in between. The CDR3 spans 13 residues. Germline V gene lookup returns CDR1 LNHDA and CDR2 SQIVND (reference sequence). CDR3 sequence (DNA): TGTGCCAGTAGTATAGTGCAGGTCGGCATTCAGTACTTC. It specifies CASSIVQVGIQYF.

Here the CDR3 DNA reads TGTGCCATAATAACAGCCGGTGGGCCCCAGCATTTT. Amino acids: CAIITAGGPQHF. The genes are TRBV6-5 and TRBJ1-5; D is uncertain. This CDR3 spans 12 amino acids. Between the trimmed V and J ends, which lost 10 bases and 9 bases, there was a span of 16 bases. Germline CDR1 MNHEY, CDR2 SVGAGI.

This CDR3 reads CASTLGPSGGPGNEQFF. The CDR3 nucleotides read TGCGCCAGCACTCTGGGCCCTAGCGGGGGGCCGGGCAATGAGCAGTTCTTC. J is TRBJ2-1 and V is TRBV5-1, with 11 bases fitting TRBD2. Germline CDR1 and CDR2: SGHRS and YFSETQ. With 6 bases clipped from V and 6 bases from J, the junction kept 14 bases outside the gene matches. The CDR3 sequence is 17 residues long.

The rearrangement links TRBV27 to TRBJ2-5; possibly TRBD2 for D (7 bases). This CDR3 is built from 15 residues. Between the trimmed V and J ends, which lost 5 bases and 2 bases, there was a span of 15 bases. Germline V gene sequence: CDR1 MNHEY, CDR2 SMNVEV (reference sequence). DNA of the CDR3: TGTGCCAGCAGTCCGGGGGGCACCTCGCAAGAGACCCAGTACTTC. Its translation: CASSPGGTSQETQYF.

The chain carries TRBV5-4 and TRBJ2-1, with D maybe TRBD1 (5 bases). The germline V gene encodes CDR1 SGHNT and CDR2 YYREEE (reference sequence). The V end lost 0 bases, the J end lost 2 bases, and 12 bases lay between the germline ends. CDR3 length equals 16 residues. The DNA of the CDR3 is TGTGCCAGCAGCTTGGCGGCTGGGGCGGCCTACAATGAGCAGTTCTTC. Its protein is CASSLAAGAAYNEQFF.

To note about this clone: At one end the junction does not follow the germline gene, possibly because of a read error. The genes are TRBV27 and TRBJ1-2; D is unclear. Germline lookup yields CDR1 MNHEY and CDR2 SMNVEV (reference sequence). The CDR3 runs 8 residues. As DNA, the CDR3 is TGTGCCAGCAGTACCCTCTTCTTC. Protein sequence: CASSTLFF.

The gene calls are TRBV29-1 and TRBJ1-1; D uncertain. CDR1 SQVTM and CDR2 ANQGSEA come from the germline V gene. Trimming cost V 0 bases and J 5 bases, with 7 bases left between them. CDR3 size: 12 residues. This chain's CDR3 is CSVEEGFTEAFF. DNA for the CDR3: TGCAGCGTTGAAGAGGGTTTTACTGAAGCTTTCTTT. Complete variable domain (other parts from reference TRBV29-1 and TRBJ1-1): SAVISQKPSRDICQRGTSLTIQCQVDSQVTMMFWYRQQPGQSLTLIATANQGSEATYESGFVIDKFPISRPNLTFSTLTVSNMSPEDSSIYLCSVEEGFTEAFFGQGTRLTVV.